Detailed here is one T cell receptor beta chain. The CDR3 is 15 amino acids. Looked up from germline, CDR1 is SGDLS and CDR2 is YYNGEE. Trimming cost V 0 bases and J 3 bases, with 12 bases left between them. This specimen belongs to a study of shared clonotypes between healthy human individuals. Profiling relied on immunoSEQ multiplex PCR, and the TCRdb table lists in-frame clones only, not all of them. The sample has approximately 720,000 clones; roughly 70% are singletons. Sequencing input: memory CD4+ T cells sorted from blood. Subset described: CD45RA-negative fraction. This TCR was sampled from a woman aged 25 to 39 in good health. V and J are TRBV9 and TRBJ1-2; a possible D gene is TRBD1 (5 bases). CDR3 residues: CASSVGPGSDYGYTF. CDR3 sequence (DNA): TGTGCCAGCAGCGTAGGGCCAGGGTCGGACTATGGCTACACCTTC.